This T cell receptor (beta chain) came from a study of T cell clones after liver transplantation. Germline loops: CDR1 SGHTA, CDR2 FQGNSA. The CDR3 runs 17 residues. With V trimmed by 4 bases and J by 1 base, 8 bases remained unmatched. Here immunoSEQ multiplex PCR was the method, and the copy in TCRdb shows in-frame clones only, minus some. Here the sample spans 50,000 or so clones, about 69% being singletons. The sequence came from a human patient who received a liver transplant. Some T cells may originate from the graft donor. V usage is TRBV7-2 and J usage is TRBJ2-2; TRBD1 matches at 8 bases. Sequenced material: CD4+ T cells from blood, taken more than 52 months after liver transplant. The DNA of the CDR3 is TGTGCCAGCAGCTCACTCCCGGGACAGGAGAACACCGGGGAGCTGTTTTTT. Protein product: CASSSLPGQENTGELFF. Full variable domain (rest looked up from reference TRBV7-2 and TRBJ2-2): GAGVSQSPSNKVTEKGKDVELRCDPISGHTALYWYRQSLGQGLEFLIYFQGNSAPDKSGLPSDRFSAERTGGSVSTLTIQRTQQEDSAVYLCASSSLPGQENTGELFFGEGSRLTVL.